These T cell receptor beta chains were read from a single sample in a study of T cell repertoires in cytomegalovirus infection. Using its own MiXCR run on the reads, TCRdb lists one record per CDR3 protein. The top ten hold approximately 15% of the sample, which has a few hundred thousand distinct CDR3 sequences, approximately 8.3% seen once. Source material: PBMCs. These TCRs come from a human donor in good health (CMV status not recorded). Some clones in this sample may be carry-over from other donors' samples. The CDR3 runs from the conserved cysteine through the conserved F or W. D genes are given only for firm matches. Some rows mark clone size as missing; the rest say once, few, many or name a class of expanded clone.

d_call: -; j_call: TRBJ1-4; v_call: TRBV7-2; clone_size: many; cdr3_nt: TGTGCCAGCAAAGTAGGAGGGAGAGGGAGAAATGAAAAACTGTTTTTT; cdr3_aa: CASKVGGRGRNEKLFF
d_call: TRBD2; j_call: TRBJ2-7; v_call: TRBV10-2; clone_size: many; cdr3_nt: TGCGCCAGCAGAGAGCGGGAGAGTAGCTACGAGCAGTACTTC; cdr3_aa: CASRERESSYEQYF
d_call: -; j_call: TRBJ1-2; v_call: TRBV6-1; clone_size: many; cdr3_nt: TGTGCCAGCAGTGAAAGGGCGAACTATGGCTACACCTTC; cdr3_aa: CASSERANYGYTF
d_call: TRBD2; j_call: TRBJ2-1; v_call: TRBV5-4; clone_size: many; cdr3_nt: TGTGCCAGCAGCGGTACTAGCGGGGGGGACAATGAGCAGTTCTTC; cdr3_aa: CASSGTSGGDNEQFF
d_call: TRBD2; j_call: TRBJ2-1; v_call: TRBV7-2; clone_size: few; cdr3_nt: TGTGCCAGCAGCCGCTCTAGCGGGAAAGACAATGAGCAGTTCTTC; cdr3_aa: CASSRSSGKDNEQFF
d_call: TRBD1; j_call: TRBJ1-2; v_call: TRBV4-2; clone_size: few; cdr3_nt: TGTGCCAGCAGCCAAGCCGCCATGCACAGGGGTGGCAACTATGGCTACACCTTC; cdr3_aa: CASSQAAMHRGGNYGYTF
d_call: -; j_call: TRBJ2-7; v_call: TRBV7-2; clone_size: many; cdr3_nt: TGTGCCAGCAGCCGGCAGAGGGGATTCACCTACGAGCAGTACTTC; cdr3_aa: CASSRQRGFTYEQYF
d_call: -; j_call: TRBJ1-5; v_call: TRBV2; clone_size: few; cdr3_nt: TGTGCCAGCAGTGAGGGGCAGGGGCCAAGCAATCAGCCCCAGCATTTT; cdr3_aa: CASSEGQGPSNQPQHF
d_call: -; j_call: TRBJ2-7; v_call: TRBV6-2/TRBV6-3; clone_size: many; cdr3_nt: TGTGCCAGCAGCCGTATGAAACAGGGTGGCGAGCAGTACTTC; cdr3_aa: CASSRMKQGGEQYF
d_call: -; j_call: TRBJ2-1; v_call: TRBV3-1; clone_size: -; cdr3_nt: TGTGCCAGCAGCCAAGACAGTGTTTCCTACAATGAGCAGTTCTTC; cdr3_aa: CASSQDSVSYNEQFF
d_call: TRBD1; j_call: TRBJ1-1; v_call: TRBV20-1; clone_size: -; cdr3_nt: TGCAGTGCAAGGACAGGGGGGGGGAACACTGAAGCTTTCTTT; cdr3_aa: CSARTGGGNTEAFF